This TCR beta chain was sequenced during a study of blood T cell repertoires in COVID-19. In the source study's methods: Nucleated cell number was recorded as an estimate derived from reference gene primer amplification. The protocol was immunoSEQ multiplex PCR, while the TCRdb copy is restricted to in-frame clones and leaves out a portion. The V and J calls and the clone size are those of that table, but D and trimming were determined from the DNA. The sample records around 170,000 clones, under 85% being singletons. This receptor was taken from a woman aged 40 to 50 with acute or convalescent COVID-19. The sample comprised peripheral blood.

The CDR3 DNA sequence: TGCGCCAGCAGCCAAGGAAGGGAGCGGGGAACTCGAGATACGCAGTATTTT. Amino acids: CASSQGRERGTRDTQYF. The chain recombines TRBV4-1 with TRBJ2-3; TRBD2 agrees at 7 bases. The germline gives CDR1 MGHRA, CDR2 YSYEKL. The CDR3 is made up of 17 amino acids. V lost 1 base, J lost 5 bases, and 12 bases stayed unmatched.